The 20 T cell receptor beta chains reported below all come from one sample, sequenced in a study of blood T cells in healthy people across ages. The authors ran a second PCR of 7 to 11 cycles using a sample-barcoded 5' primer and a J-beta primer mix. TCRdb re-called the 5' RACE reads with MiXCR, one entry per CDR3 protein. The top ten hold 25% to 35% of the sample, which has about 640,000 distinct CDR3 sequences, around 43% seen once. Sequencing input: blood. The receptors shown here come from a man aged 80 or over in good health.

In nucleotides, the CDR3 is TGTGCCAGCCAACAGGGGCTTTCTGGGGCCAACGTCCTGACTTTC. Amino acid sequence: CASQQGLSGANVLTF. V usage is TRBV11-2 and J usage is TRBJ2-6; 7 positions match TRBD1. V was pared by 8 bases and J by 1 base, with 5 bases of the junction left unmatched. Germline V gives CDR1 SGHAT, CDR2 FQNNGV. The CDR3 length is 15 residues. Using reference TRBV11-2 and TRBJ2-6 for the parts outside the CDR3, the full variable domain is EAGVAQSPRYKIIEKRQSVAFWCNPISGHATLYWYQQILGQGPKLLIQFQNNGVVDDSQLPKDRFSAERLKGVDSTLKIQPAKLEDSAVYLCASQQGLSGANVLTFGAGSRLTVL.

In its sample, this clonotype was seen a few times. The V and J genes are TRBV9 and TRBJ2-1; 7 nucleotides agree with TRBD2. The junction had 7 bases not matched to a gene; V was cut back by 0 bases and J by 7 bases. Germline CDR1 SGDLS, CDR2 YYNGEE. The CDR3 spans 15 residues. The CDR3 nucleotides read TGTGCCAGCAGCGTAGTAACGGGAGCGGGAAATGAGCAGTTCTTC. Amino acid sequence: CASSVVTGAGNEQFF.

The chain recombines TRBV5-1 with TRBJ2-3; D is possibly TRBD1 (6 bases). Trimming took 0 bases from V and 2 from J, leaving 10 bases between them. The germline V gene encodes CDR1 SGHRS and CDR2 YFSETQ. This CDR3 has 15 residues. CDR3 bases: TGCGCCAGCAGCTTGGGACAGGTCCTCACAGATACGCAGTATTTT. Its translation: CASSLGQVLTDTQYF.

The CDR3 reads CASTHTGPGMDAQYF. Written as DNA, the CDR3 is TGTGCCAGCACTCACACCGGACCGGGAATGGATGCGCAGTATTTT. V is TRBV6-6 and J is TRBJ2-3, with D perhaps matching TRBD2 (5 bases). Per germline, CDR1 MNHNY and CDR2 SVGAGI (reference sequence). The V end was cut by 7 bases, the J end by 10 bases, with 24 bases between. CDR3 size: 15 residues.

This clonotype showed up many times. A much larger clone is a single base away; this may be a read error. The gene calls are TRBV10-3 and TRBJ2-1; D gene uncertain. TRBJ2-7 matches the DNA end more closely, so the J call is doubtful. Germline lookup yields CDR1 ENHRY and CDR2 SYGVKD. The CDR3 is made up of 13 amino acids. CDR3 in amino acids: CAISETSYNEQYF. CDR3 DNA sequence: TGTGCCATCAGCGAAACATCCTACAATGAGCAGTACTTC.

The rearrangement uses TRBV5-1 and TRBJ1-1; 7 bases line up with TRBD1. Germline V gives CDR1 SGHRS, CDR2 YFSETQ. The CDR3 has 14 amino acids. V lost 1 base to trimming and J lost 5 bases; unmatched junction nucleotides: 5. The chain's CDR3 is CASSLYQGGTEAFF. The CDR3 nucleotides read TGCGCCAGCAGCTTGTACCAGGGGGGGACTGAAGCTTTCTTT.

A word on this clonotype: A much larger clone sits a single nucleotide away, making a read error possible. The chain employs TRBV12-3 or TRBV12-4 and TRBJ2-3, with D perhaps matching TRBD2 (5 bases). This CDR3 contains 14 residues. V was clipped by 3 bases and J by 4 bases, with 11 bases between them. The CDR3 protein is CASSLRGLADTQYF. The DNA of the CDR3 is TGTGCCAGCAGTTTGAGAGGGCTTGCAGATACGCAGTATTTT.

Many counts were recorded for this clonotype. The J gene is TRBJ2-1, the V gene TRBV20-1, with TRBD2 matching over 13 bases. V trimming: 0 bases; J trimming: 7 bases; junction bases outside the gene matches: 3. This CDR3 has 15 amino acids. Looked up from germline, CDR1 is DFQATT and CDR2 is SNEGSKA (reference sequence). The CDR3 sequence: CSARDRGLAGNEQFF. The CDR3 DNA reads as TGCAGTGCTAGAGATCGGGGACTAGCGGGGAATGAGCAGTTCTTC.

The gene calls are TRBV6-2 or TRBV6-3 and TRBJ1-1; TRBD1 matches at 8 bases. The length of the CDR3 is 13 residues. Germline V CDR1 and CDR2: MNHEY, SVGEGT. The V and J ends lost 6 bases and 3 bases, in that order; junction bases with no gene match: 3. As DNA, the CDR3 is TGTGCCAGCAGGGACAGGGAGTACACTGAAGCTTTCTTT. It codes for CASRDREYTEAFF.

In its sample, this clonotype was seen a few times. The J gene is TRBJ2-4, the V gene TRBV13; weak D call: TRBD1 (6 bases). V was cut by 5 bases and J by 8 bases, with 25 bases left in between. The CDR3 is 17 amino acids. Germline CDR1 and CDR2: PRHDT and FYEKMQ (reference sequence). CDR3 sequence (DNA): TGTGCCAGCAGCCCCCCCCGGGGTCCAAGGGGGATTCACATTCAGTACTTC. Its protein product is CASSPPRGPRGIHIQYF.

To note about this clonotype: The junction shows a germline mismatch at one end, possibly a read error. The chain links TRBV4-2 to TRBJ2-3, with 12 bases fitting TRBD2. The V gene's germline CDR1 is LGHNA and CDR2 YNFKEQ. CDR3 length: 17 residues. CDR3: CASSQVLGLAGTDAQYF. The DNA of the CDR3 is TGTGCCAGCAGCCAAGTCCTGGGACTAGCGGGCACAGATGCGCAGTATTTT.

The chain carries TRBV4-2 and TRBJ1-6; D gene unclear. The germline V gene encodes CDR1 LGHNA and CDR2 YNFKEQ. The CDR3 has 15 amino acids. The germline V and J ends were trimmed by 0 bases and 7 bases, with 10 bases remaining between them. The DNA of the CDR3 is TGTGCCAGCAGCCAAGATTGGCGGAGAAATTCACCCCTCCACTTT. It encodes CASSQDWRRNSPLHF.

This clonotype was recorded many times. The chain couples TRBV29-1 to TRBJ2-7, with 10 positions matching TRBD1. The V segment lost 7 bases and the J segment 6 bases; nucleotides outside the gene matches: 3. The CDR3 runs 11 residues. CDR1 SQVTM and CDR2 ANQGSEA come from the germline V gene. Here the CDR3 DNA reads TGCAGCGCGAGACAGGGGGCCGAGCAGTACTTC. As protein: CSARQGAEQYF.

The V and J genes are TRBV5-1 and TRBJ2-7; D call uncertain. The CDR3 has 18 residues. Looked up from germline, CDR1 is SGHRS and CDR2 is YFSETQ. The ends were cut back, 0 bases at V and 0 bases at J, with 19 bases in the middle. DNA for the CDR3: TGCGCCAGCAGCTTGGAACAGTCCACCAAACTTCGCTCCTACGAGCAGTACTTC. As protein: CASSLEQSTKLRSYEQYF.

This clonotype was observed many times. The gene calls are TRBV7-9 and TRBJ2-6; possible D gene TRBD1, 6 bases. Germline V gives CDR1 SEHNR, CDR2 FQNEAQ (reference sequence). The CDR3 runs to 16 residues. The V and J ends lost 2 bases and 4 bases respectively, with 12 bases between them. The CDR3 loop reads CASSLLGARGANVLTF. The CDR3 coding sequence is TGTGCCAGCAGCTTATTGGGGGCGCGAGGGGCCAACGTCCTGACTTTC.

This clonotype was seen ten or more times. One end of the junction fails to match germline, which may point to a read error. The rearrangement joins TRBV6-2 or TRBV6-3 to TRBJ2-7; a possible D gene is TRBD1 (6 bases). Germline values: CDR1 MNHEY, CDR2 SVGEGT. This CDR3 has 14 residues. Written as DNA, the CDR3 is TGCGCCAGCAGCTGGACAGCTAGCTCCTACGAGCAGTACTTC. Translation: CASSWTASSYEQYF.

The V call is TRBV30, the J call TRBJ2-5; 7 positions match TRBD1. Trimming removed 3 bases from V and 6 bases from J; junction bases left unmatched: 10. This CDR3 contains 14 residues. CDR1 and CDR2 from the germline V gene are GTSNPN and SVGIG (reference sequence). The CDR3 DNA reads TGTGCCTGGAGAGCCTACCAGGGGGTGAAGACCCAGTACTTC. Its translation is CAWRAYQGVKTQYF.

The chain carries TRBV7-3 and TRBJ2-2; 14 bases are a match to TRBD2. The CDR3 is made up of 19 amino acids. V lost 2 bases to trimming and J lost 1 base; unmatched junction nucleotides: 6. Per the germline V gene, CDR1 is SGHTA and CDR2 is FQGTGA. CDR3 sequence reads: CASSLYGLAGGRNTGELFF. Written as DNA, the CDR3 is TGTGCCAGCAGCTTATATGGACTAGCGGGAGGACGGAACACCGGGGAGCTGTTTTTT. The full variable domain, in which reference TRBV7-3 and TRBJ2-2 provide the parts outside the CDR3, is GAGVSQTPSNKVTEKGKYVELRCDPISGHTALYWYRQSLGQGPEFLIYFQGTGAADDSGLPNDRFFAVRPEGSVSTLKIQRTERGDSAVYLCASSLYGLAGGRNTGELFFGEGSRLTVL.

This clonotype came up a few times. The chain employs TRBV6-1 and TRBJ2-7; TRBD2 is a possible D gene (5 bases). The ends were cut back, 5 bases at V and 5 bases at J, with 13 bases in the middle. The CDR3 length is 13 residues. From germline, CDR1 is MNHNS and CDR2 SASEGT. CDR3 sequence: CASSTGKQDEQYF. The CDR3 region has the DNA TGTGCCAGCAGTACCGGGAAGCAAGACGAGCAGTACTTC.

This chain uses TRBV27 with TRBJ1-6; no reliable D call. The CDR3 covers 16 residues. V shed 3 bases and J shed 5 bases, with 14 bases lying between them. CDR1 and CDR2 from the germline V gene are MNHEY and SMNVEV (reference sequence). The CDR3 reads CASSFRGRKDNSPLHF. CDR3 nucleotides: TGTGCCAGCAGTTTCAGAGGGCGTAAGGATAATTCACCCCTCCACTTT.